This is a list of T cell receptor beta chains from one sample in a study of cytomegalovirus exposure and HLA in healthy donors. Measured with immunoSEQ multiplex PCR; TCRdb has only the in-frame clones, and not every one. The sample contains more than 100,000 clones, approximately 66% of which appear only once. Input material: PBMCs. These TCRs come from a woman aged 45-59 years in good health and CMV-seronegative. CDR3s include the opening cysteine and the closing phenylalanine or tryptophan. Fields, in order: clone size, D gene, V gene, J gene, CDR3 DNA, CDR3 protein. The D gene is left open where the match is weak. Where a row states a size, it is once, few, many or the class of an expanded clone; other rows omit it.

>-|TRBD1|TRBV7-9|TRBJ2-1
TGTGCCAGCAGCGACTCCGGGACAGAAGTCTTC
CASSDSGTEVF
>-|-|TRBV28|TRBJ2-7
TGTGCCAGCAGTGGGCAGCCCTACGAGCAGTACTTC
CASSGQPYEQYF
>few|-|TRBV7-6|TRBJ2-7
TGTGCCAGCAGCTTAGTTTCGGCAGGGGCCGGATCCTACGAGCAGTACTTC
CASSLVSAGAGSYEQYF
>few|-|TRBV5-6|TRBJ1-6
TGTGCCAGCAGCTTGCAAGGGGCAGGACCGAATTCACCCCTCCACTTT
CASSLQGAGPNSPLHF
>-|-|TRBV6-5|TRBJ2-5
TGTGCCAGCAGTTACTTAGGACTACTCCAAGAGACCCAGTACTTC
CASSYLGLLQETQYF
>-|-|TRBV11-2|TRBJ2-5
TGTGCCAGCAGCTTAGATCGATGGAGGGCCTTGGAGACCCAGTACTTC
CASSLDRWRALETQYF
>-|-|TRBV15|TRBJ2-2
TGTGCCACCAGCAGTCCCAGGGAGGCCGGGGAGCTGTTTTTT
CATSSPREAGELFF
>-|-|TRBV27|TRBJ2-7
TGTGCCAGCAGCCCCAGGATACAGATGGGCGAGCAGTACTTC
CASSPRIQMGEQYF
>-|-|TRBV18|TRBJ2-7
TGTGCCAGCTCACCATTGGGGCAGGGTAGAGCCTACGAGCAGTACTTC
CASSPLGQGRAYEQYF
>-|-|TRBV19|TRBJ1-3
TGTGCCAGTAGTAACAGGTTCTCTGGAAACACCATATATTTT
CASSNRFSGNTIYF
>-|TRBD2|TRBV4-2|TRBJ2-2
TGTGCCAGCAGCGCCGTCCGGGGGGGCGTCGGGGAGCTGTTTTTT
CASSAVRGGVGELFF
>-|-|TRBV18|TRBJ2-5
TGTGCCAGCTCACCGGGCCAGGGGACCCAAGAGACCCAGTACTTC
CASSPGQGTQETQYF
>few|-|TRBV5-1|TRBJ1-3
TGCGCCAGCAGCTTGAGATCTGGAGGGGCACTCAGAAACACCATATATTTT
CASSLRSGGALRNTIYF
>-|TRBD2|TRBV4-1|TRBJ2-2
TGCGCCAGCAGCCAAGGAGGCCTAGCGGGTAGGGGGGAGCTGTTTTTT
CASSQGGLAGRGELFF
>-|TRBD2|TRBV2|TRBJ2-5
TGTGCCAGCAGTGAGACTAGCGGGGGCCCCCAAGAGACCCAGTACTTC
CASSETSGGPQETQYF
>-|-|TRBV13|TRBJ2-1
TGTGCCAGCAGCCGAACTGGCTCTACCTCGGCGGGTGAGCAGTTCTTC
CASSRTGSTSAGEQFF
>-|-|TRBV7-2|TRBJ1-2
TGTGCCAGCAAACGGGACACCTTGTATGGCTACACCTTC
CASKRDTLYGYTF